These T cell receptor beta chains were read from a single sample in a study of blood T cell repertoires in COVID-19. Libraries were prepared by immunoSEQ multiplex PCR; TCRdb keeps only in-frame clonotypes and omits some of them. The data hold 30,000 to 40,000 clones, with approximately 86% observed a single time. The sample taken for sequencing was peripheral blood. The source of these receptors is a man over 45 with active COVID-19. The conserved cysteine and the conserved F or W are not part of the CDR3 here. Each record gives: V gene, clone size, CDR3 protein. Clone sizes are given selectively: once, few, many, or a class where the clone is expanded.

TRBV6-5 NA ASSYQRGMNEQF
TRBV7-6 NA ASSLVGTSGGFYEQY
TRBV6-2/TRBV6-3 once ASSLWRGGRDEQF
TRBV19 NA ASSGGTGLSNQPQH
TRBV5-1 NA ASSPPSTGQETQY
TRBV3-1/TRBV3-2 NA ASSQLAGAANTGELF
TRBV25-1 medium-sized ASSATGFEQF
TRBV4-1 medium-sized ASSTSYEQY
TRBV24-1 NA ATSDPRDRGVNEQF
TRBV7-6 NA ASSLVGGVSYGYT
TRBV10-3 NA AISEARTSGGATNTQY
TRBV10-3 NA AVATGDTYNEQF
TRBV28 NA ASSSPIAYSTDTQY
TRBV11-2 NA ASSQQRLASEQY
TRBV10-3 NA AISGTSGGAAVETQY
TRBV6-5 once ASSYFAGSGNNEQF
TRBV19 NA ASSRPSGGNTDTQY
TRBV6-5 NA ASRVGGGAADTQY
TRBV23-1 NA ASSQSGGVYGYT
TRBV4-1 NA ASSQWDRNTEAF
TRBV18 NA ASSPQAEEQY
TRBV13 NA ASSLDRGWTGNTIY
TRBV2 NA ASSSNSGGDTEAF
TRBV27 NA ASSLSTGSGTGELF
TRBV5-6 NA ASSSLAGLYEQY
TRBV25-1 NA ASIRGRWDEQF
TRBV29-1 once SVVIGDQY
TRBV5-1 few ASSLVPGGLYNEQF
TRBV19 NA ASRNQGIQPQH
TRBV28 NA ASSSIGQGSNEKLF
TRBV29-1 once SVGGPVQETQY
TRBV5-1 NA ASSLAPGGDQPQH
TRBV7-2 NA ASSLGASTDTQY
TRBV19 NA ASSISGSNQPQH
TRBV27 once ASSLEGGTGNTIY
TRBV27 NA ASSRGSGNTIY
TRBV5-8 NA ASSPTLVIANQPQH
TRBV4-3 NA ASSLDSTNEKLF
TRBV6-5 NA ASSQPGQGIQQF
TRBV13 NA ASSSAGGRINEQF
TRBV28 NA ASSSGQDHSPLH
TRBV7-7 NA ASSTGTGPAYEQY
TRBV19 NA ASSIWLAQGTQY
TRBV6-5 NA ASSYTGQANTEAF
TRBV14 NA ASSQEFSGGAFDTQY
TRBV28 NA ASGTGGIGTDTQY
TRBV2 few ASSEAAVLNEKLF
TRBV3-1/TRBV3-2 once ASTQGGNTIY
TRBV7-7 once ASSSSGGVNEQF
TRBV18 NA ASSPPARTDTQY
TRBV5-5 NA ASSLSAQDLYGYT